This T cell receptor beta chain was sequenced in a study of T cells in localized non-small cell lung cancer. Study-wide findings and caveats: Overall survival was longer when the density of T cells in the blood was higher.

Measured with immunoSEQ multiplex PCR; TCRdb has only the in-frame clones, and not every one. Of about 74,000 clones in the sample, 70% to 85% were seen once. The length of the CDR3 is 12 residues. The germline V gene has CDR1 MDHEN and CDR2 SYDVKM. The V end lost 7 bases, the J end lost 6 bases, and 10 bases lay between the germline ends. With regard to this clone: Antigen unknown.

The specimen was peripheral blood, collected before any cancer treatment. The receptor's source is a female donor older than 55 with stage I lung adenocarcinoma. The rearrangement joins TRBV28 to TRBJ2-1, with D tentatively TRBD1 (6 bases). The CDR3 region is CASNRVGNEQFF. In DNA, the CDR3 is TGTGCCAGCAACAGGGTGGGCAATGAGCAGTTCTTC. The full variable domain, its missing parts supplied by reference TRBV28 and TRBJ2-1, is DVKVTQSSRYLVKRTGEKVFLECVQDMDHENMFWYRQDPGLGLRLIYFSYDVKMKEKGDIPEGYSVSREKKERFSLILESASTNQTSMYLCASNRVGNEQFFGPGTRLTVL.